This record concerns one T cell receptor beta chain sequence. CDR3 size: 16 residues. Germline assignment: CDR1 SGHKS and CDR2 YYEKEE (reference sequence). V shed 3 bases, J shed 4 bases, and the junction held 8 bases outside the gene matches. The entry originates in a study of cytomegalovirus exposure and HLA in healthy donors. Primers for the PCR totalled 60 Vbeta and 13 Jbeta. This table comes from immunoSEQ multiplex PCR, and its TCRdb copy is limited to in-frame clones, with some not included. This sample has 150,000 to 200,000 clones, with 80% to 85% found just once. The receptor's source is a man between 50 and 59 years old in good health and CMV-seropositive. The specimen sequenced was PBMCs. This chain joins TRBV5-5 and TRBJ1-3; 9 nucleotides match TRBD1. CDR3 coding DNA: TGTGCCAGCAGCTCGCCGGGACAGGGAGTAGGAAACACCATATATTTT. Its protein is CASSSPGQGVGNTIYF.